The following is a T cell receptor (beta chain) sequence with its context. The data were obtained in a study of blood T cell repertoires in COVID-19. Study information: Researchers got acute and convalescent COVID-19 samples from the United States, Italy and Spain. Sample material is recorded as cDNA or gDNA derived from T cells, B-cell-depleted T cells, or PBMCs.

V was clipped by 6 bases and J by 9 bases; unmatched bases: 9. CDR3 length equals 13 residues. Under the authors' procedure: Researchers report that nucleated cell counts were estimated from reference gene primer amplification. The assay was immunoSEQ multiplex PCR, and TCRdb's table has in-frame clones only and misses some. V, J and clone size derive from that table, while D and trimming were established from the DNA sequence. The sample has about 160,000 clones, around 75% seen once; the top ten hold about 15%. This chain joins TRBV12-3 or TRBV12-4 and TRBJ2-7; 9 nucleotides line up with TRBD2. This sequence was found in a woman of 80 years or more with acute or convalescent COVID-19. Sequencing was done on a sample of peripheral blood. The CDR3, as DNA: TGTGCCAGCAGACAAGTAGCGGGAGCGGCGCAGTACTTC. Protein product: CASRQVAGAAQYF.